The 31 T cell receptor beta chains presented below share a single source sample, sequenced in a study of CD8+ T cells in alopecia areata. Extraction and reverse transcription of RNA yielded cDNA as the sequencing template. Here immunoSEQ multiplex PCR was the method, and the copy in TCRdb shows in-frame clones only, minus some. The repertoire has roughly 250,000 clones, 60% of them found once; the top ten carry 0.9% to 0.95%. Treatment defined: oral pan-JAK inhibitor, 5-10 mg twice daily. The input for sequencing was CD4+ T cells sorted from blood, taken at roughly week 52, from a patient treated with tofacitinib. Receptors were obtained from a human donor with alopecia areata.

The table lists this clone with many counts. J is TRBJ1-5 and V is TRBV14, with 9 bases aligning to TRBD1. Germline V gene sequence: CDR1 SGHDN, CDR2 FVKESK. V trimming: 1 base; J trimming: 5 bases; junction bases outside the gene matches: 3. The CDR3 is made up of 15 amino acids. CDR3 nucleotide sequence: TGTGCCAGCAGCCAAGGGACAGGGGATGATCAGCCCCAGCATTTT. It translates to CASSQGTGDDQPQHF.

Concerning this clone: This specimen includes other DNA sequences encoding the same CDR3. The gene calls are TRBV30 and TRBJ2-5; 11 bases agree with TRBD1. Trimming took 0 bases from V and 4 from J; bases not matched to a gene: 1. CDR3 length: 14 residues. Germline loops: CDR1 GTSNPN, CDR2 SVGIG (reference sequence). CDR3 sequence reads: CAWSVGTGGETQYF. The CDR3 bases are TGTGCCTGGAGTGTGGGGACAGGGGGAGAGACCCAGTACTTC.

V gene TRBV30 combines with J gene TRBJ2-7; possibly TRBD1 for D (6 bases). The CDR3 covers 12 residues. V shed 5 bases and J shed 6 bases, with 14 bases lying between them. Germline values: CDR1 GTSNPN, CDR2 SVGIG (reference sequence). Here the CDR3 DNA reads TGTGCCTGGTCTAAGGGGGACCTCGAGCAGTACTTC. Protein sequence: CAWSKGDLEQYF.

Here the CDR3 reads CASSVGGTSSQETQYF. As DNA, the CDR3 is TGTGCCAGCAGCGTGGGGGGAACTAGCTCCCAAGAGACCCAGTACTTC. V gene TRBV9 combines with J gene TRBJ2-5; tentative D call: TRBD2 (6 bases). Trimming took 2 bases from V and 1 from J, leaving 15 bases between them. Germline loops: CDR1 SGDLS, CDR2 YYNGEE. CDR3 length equals 16 residues.

In this sample, this clone turned up a few times. The chain joins TRBV4-1 to TRBJ2-2; D uncertain. From germline, CDR1 is MGHRA and CDR2 YSYEKL. Trimming took 3 bases from V and 6 from J, leaving 8 bases between them. The length of the CDR3 is 13 residues. The CDR3 DNA reads as TGCGCCAGCAGCCATGCGGCCGCCGGGGAGCTGTTTTTT. Translated: CASSHAAAGELFF.

For the CDR3, the DNA is TGCGCCAGCGGGACAGGGAACATGAACACTGAAGCTTTCTTT. The encoded protein is CASGTGNMNTEAFF. This chain links TRBV5-1 with TRBJ1-1; 9 bases are shared with TRBD1. CDR1 and CDR2 (germline): SGHRS, YFSETQ. This CDR3 contains 14 residues. Trimming at V came to 7 bases and at J to 0 bases, leaving 4 bases not matched to a gene.

This clone was counted a few times. The chain links TRBV5-4 to TRBJ1-2; no clear D gene. Germline V gene lookup returns CDR1 SGHNT and CDR2 YYREEE (reference sequence). This CDR3 contains 12 residues. V shed 0 bases and J shed 4 bases, with 4 bases lying between them. CDR3 sequence reads: CASSLASYGYTF. In DNA form, the CDR3 reads TGTGCCAGCAGCTTGGCCTCCTATGGCTACACCTTC.

A few counts support this clone. The rearrangement uses TRBV29-1 and TRBJ1-5; unclear D gene. Germline lookup yields CDR1 SQVTM and CDR2 ANQGSEA. Trimming cost V 4 bases and J 4 bases, with 8 bases left between them. The CDR3 is 12 residues long. The CDR3 spells CSVGAANQPQHF. CDR3 nucleotide sequence: TGCAGCGTTGGGGCGGCTAATCAGCCCCAGCATTTT.

The chain combines TRBV11-2 with TRBJ1-2; 9 bases match TRBD1. This CDR3 comprises 16 residues. CDR1 and CDR2 from the germline V gene are SGHAT and FQNNGV. Germline trimming cut 5 bases from V and 4 bases from J; bases unmatched to any gene: 11. CDR3 sequence: CASSARRQGVRYGYTF. The CDR3 bases are TGTGCCAGCAGCGCCCGACGACAGGGGGTGCGCTATGGCTACACCTTC.

The chain uses TRBV19 and TRBJ1-1; 8 positions match TRBD1. With V trimmed by 7 bases and J by 5 bases, 9 bases remained unmatched. The CDR3 runs to 14 residues. Germline assignment: CDR1 LNHDA and CDR2 SQIVND (reference sequence). The CDR3 sequence is CASTTTGGETEAFF. CDR3 nucleotides: TGTGCCAGTACTACAACAGGGGGTGAGACTGAAGCTTTCTTT.

This chain uses TRBV11-2 with TRBJ2-3; TRBD2 is a possible D gene (6 bases). The CDR3 extends over 14 amino acids. Germline V CDR1 and CDR2: SGHAT, FQNNGV. V lost 5 bases to trimming and J lost 2 bases, with 11 bases between them. CDR3 region: CASSPRGYTDTQYF. CDR3 in DNA: TGTGCCAGCAGCCCGCGGGGTTACACAGATACGCAGTATTTT.

CDR3 in amino acids: CSVDDLGTGGTDTQYF. The CDR3 bases are TGCAGCGTTGACGATCTCGGGACAGGGGGTACAGATACGCAGTATTTT. V usage is TRBV29-1 and J usage is TRBJ2-3, with 11 bases matching TRBD1. The V gene end was trimmed by 3 bases and the J gene end by 3 bases; junction bases not matched to a gene: 8. The CDR3 is 16 amino acids. CDR1 is SQVTM, CDR2 ANQGSEA, per germline.

The chain joins TRBV27 to TRBJ2-2; tentative D call: TRBD1 (5 bases). Germline loops: CDR1 MNHEY, CDR2 SMNVEV (reference sequence). The CDR3 loop spans 15 amino acids. V gave up 0 bases and J gave up 6 bases, with 11 bases separating them. CDR3 nucleotide sequence: TGTGCCAGCAGTTTATCGTGGGGCGCCTCCGGGGAGCTGTTTTTT. Amino acids: CASSLSWGASGELFF.

The chain employs TRBV7-2 and TRBJ2-7; D call uncertain. V lost 1 base and J lost 2, with 3 bases in between. CDR1 and CDR2 (germline): SGHTA, FQGNSA. This CDR3 contains 12 residues. CDR3 in DNA: TGTGCCAGCAGCTTAGAGACCTACGAGCAGTACTTC. This encodes CASSLETYEQYF. The whole variable domain, remainder taken from reference TRBV7-2 and TRBJ2-7, is GAGVSQSPSNKVTEKGKDVELRCDPISGHTALYWYRQSLGQGLEFLIYFQGNSAPDKSGLPSDRFSAERTGGSVSTLTIQRTQQEDSAVYLCASSLETYEQYFGPGTRLTVT.

The chain employs TRBV6-5 and TRBJ2-5; 8 bases agree with TRBD1. CDR1 and CDR2 (germline): MNHEY, SVGAGI. CDR3 length: 13 residues. V was clipped by 6 bases and J by 3 bases; unmatched bases: 3. CDR3 in amino acids: CASREQGEETQYF. Written as DNA, the CDR3 is TGTGCCAGCAGAGAACAGGGGGAAGAGACCCAGTACTTC.

The chain is built from TRBV5-1 and TRBJ2-1, with a weak D call TRBD2 (5 bases). Germline lookup yields CDR1 SGHRS and CDR2 YFSETQ. The CDR3 covers 12 residues. V was shortened by 5 bases and J by 12 bases, with 15 bases between the two germline ends. The CDR3 coding sequence is TGCGCCAGCAGTCCGGCCGGGGATGGGCAGTTCTTC. Residues: CASSPAGDGQFF.

This chain links TRBV5-4 with TRBJ2-4; D is tentatively TRBD1 or TRBD2 (6 bases each). Germline loops: CDR1 SGHNT, CDR2 YYREEE (reference sequence). The germline V and J ends were trimmed by 4 bases and 0 bases, with 14 bases remaining between them. The CDR3 is 16 amino acids. The CDR3 is CASSRVEGVAKNIQYF. CDR3 sequence (DNA): TGTGCCAGCAGCCGAGTGGAGGGGGTAGCCAAAAACATTCAGTACTTC. Full variable domain (rest looked up from reference TRBV5-4 and TRBJ2-4): ETGVTQSPTHLIKTRGQQVTLRCSSQSGHNTVSWYQQALGQGPQFIFQYYREEENGRGNFPPRFSGLQFPNYSSELNVNALELDDSALYLCASSRVEGVAKNIQYFGAGTRLSVL.

This chain uses TRBV9 with TRBJ2-5; 7 bases match TRBD1. The germline CDR1 and CDR2 sequences are SGDLS and YYNGEE. V lost 2 bases to trimming and J lost 3 bases; unmatched junction nucleotides: 1. This CDR3 contains 13 residues. The CDR3, as DNA: TGTGCCAGCAGCGTCCAGGGGGAAGAGACCCAGTACTTC. Protein product: CASSVQGEETQYF.

J is TRBJ2-5 and V is TRBV9, with D perhaps matching TRBD1 (5 bases). The CDR3 loop spans 14 amino acids. V gave up 3 bases and J gave up 4 bases, with 13 bases separating them. Germline V gene data show CDR1 as SGDLS and CDR2 as YYNGEE. Written as DNA, the CDR3 is TGTGCCAGCAGCGCCATGGACATCGGAGAGACCCAGTACTTC. Translation gives CASSAMDIGETQYF.

This rearrangement joins TRBV9 to TRBJ1-2, with D hard to call. The CDR3 consists of 14 residues. Trimming left V 4 bases short and J 2 bases short, with 12 bases between. The germline V gene encodes CDR1 SGDLS and CDR2 YYNGEE. The CDR3 region has the DNA TGTGCCAGCAGCCCTAACATGCCGAACTATGGCTACACCTTC. Its translation: CASSPNMPNYGYTF.

The chain combines TRBV7-2 with TRBJ1-2, with D unclear. V was pared by 1 base and J by 2 bases, with 8 bases between. The CDR3 is 14 amino acids. The V gene's germline CDR1 is SGHTA and CDR2 FQGNSA. Written as DNA, the CDR3 is TGTGCCAGCAGCTTAGACCGGAGGAACTATGGCTACACCTTC. This translates into CASSLDRRNYGYTF.

The CDR3 protein is CASSFSGALGDTQYF. The CDR3 DNA reads as TGCGCCAGCAGCTTCTCCGGGGCCCTCGGAGATACGCAGTATTTT. This chain joins TRBV5-1 and TRBJ2-3; D tentatively fits TRBD1 or TRBD2 (5 bases each). V dropped 2 bases and J dropped 5 bases, with 15 bases sitting between them. The CDR3 is 15 amino acids. The germline CDR1 and CDR2 sequences are SGHRS and YFSETQ.

This chain uses TRBV27 with TRBJ2-2, with D possibly TRBD2 on 6 matching bases. V lost 3 bases and J 5 bases, leaving 22 bases between the germline ends. CDR3 length: 18 amino acids. Germline assignment: CDR1 MNHEY and CDR2 SMNVEV (reference sequence). The CDR3 DNA sequence: TGTGCCAGCAGTTTCCGCCCACGCGGTTGGGGAGGTACCGGGGAGCTGTTTTTT. Translating it yields CASSFRPRGWGGTGELFF.

In this sample, this clone turned up a few times. The rearrangement joins TRBV19 to TRBJ2-4; TRBD2 matches at 12 bases. Trimming at V came to 5 bases and at J to 0 bases, leaving 11 bases not matched to a gene. CDR1 LNHDA and CDR2 SQIVND come from the germline V gene (reference sequence). CDR3 length: 19 amino acids. The CDR3, as DNA: TGTGCCAGTAGTCTCGGGAGACTAGCGGGGGTGATAGCCAAAAACATTCAGTACTTC. The encoded protein is CASSLGRLAGVIAKNIQYF.

The sample holds one count of this clone. The J gene is TRBJ2-6, the V gene TRBV5-6; D call uncertain. Germline V gene data show CDR1 as SGHDT and CDR2 as YYEEEE. The V end was cut by 6 bases, the J end by 4 bases, with 14 bases between. The length of the CDR3 is 15 residues. CDR3 sequence: CASTQTRAGANVLTF. Here the CDR3 DNA reads TGTGCCAGCACCCAGACCCGGGCAGGGGCCAACGTCCTGACTTTC.

The chain combines TRBV5-6 with TRBJ1-2; TRBD1 aligns across 8 bases. V lost 0 bases, J lost 8 bases, and 3 bases stayed unmatched. The germline V gene has CDR1 SGHDT and CDR2 YYEEEE. The CDR3 has 13 residues. CDR3 loop: CASSLGRGPGYTF. For the CDR3, the DNA is TGTGCCAGCAGCTTGGGCAGGGGGCCCGGCTACACCTTC. Filled out from reference TRBV5-6 and TRBJ1-2, the complete variable domain reads DAGVTQSPTHLIKTRGQQVTLRCSPKSGHDTVSWYQQALGQGPQFIFQYYEEEERQRGNFPDRFSGHQFPNYSSELNVNALLLGDSALYLCASSLGRGPGYTFGSGTRLTVV.

The chain is built from TRBV30 and TRBJ1-2; D gene uncertain. The CDR3 runs 12 residues. Trimming stripped 4 bases from V and 4 bases from J, with 10 bases between. Germline values: CDR1 GTSNPN, CDR2 SVGIG (reference sequence). The CDR3 loop reads CAWTEQTYGYTF. CDR3 DNA sequence: TGTGCCTGGACTGAACAGACCTATGGCTACACCTTC.

The chain carries TRBV30 and TRBJ1-3; D is uncertain. V dropped 7 bases and J dropped 0 bases, with 4 bases sitting between them. CDR3 length equals 11 residues. The germline V gene encodes CDR1 GTSNPN and CDR2 SVGIG (reference sequence). In DNA form, the CDR3 reads TGTGCCTCTAGCTCTGGAAACACCATATATTTT. This sequence encodes CASSSGNTIYF.

The V and J genes are TRBV30 and TRBJ1-5; maybe TRBD1 (5 bases). Per germline, CDR1 GTSNPN and CDR2 SVGIG (reference sequence). CDR3 length equals 14 residues. V shed 1 base and J shed 7 bases, with 14 bases lying between them. CDR3 region: CAWSGSLRDQPQHF. In DNA form, the CDR3 reads TGTGCCTGGAGTGGAAGCCTTCGGGACCAGCCCCAGCATTTT.

The J gene is TRBJ2-7, the V gene TRBV29-1, with TRBD1 as a possible D gene (5 bases). The V end lost 6 bases, the J end lost 5 bases, and 14 bases lay between the germline ends. The CDR3 runs 12 residues. Germline values: CDR1 SQVTM, CDR2 ANQGSEA. CDR3: CSVAGPSDEQYF. The CDR3 bases are TGCAGCGTAGCAGGGCCCTCTGACGAGCAGTACTTC.

This chain connects TRBV7-3 to TRBJ2-3; TRBD2 matches 13 bases. CDR3 length: 18 amino acids. V was clipped by 4 bases and J by 1 base; unmatched bases: 8. Germline values: CDR1 SGHTA, CDR2 FQGTGA. CDR3 in amino acids: CASSSGSGTSGGTDTQYF. The DNA for the CDR3 is TGTGCCAGCAGCTCCGGCTCCGGGACTAGCGGGGGCACAGATACGCAGTATTTT.